The 6 T cell receptor beta chains below all came from one sample that was sequenced in a study of CD8+ T cells in alopecia areata. Treatment denoted: oral pan-JAK inhibitor, 5-10 mg twice daily. cDNA serving as the sequencing template came from extracted, reverse transcribed RNA. Data came from immunoSEQ multiplex PCR; TCRdb stores just in-frame clones and leaves some out. The data contain 200,000 to 250,000 clones, under 60% of them singletons. The sample was CD4+ T cells sorted from blood, taken at week 4, from a patient treated with tofacitinib. Source of these receptors: a human donor with alopecia areata.

The chain joins TRBV30 to TRBJ2-3, with 9 bases that match TRBD2. CDR1 GTSNPN and CDR2 SVGIG come from the germline V gene (reference sequence). The CDR3 runs to 15 residues. V trimming: 0 bases; J trimming: 5 bases; junction bases outside the gene matches: 6. The CDR3 is CAWSVLAGFGDTQYF. In DNA form, the CDR3 reads TGTGCCTGGAGTGTGCTAGCGGGGTTTGGAGATACGCAGTATTTT.

This clone showed up just a few times. The chain links TRBV27 to TRBJ1-5, with D possibly TRBD1 on 5 matching bases. CDR1 is MNHEY and CDR2 is SMNVEV in the germline V gene (reference sequence). The CDR3 has 15 amino acids. Trimming left V 0 bases short and J 7 bases short, with 13 bases between. CDR3 sequence reads: CASSLSPQGEQPQHF. CDR3 sequence (DNA): TGTGCCAGCAGTTTATCGCCTCAGGGCGAACAGCCCCAGCATTTT.

The rearrangement links TRBV4-3 to TRBJ1-2, with 9 bases aligning to TRBD1. Germline V gene sequence: CDR1 LGHNA, CDR2 YSLEER. The V and J ends lost 0 bases and 2 bases, in that order; junction bases with no gene match: 7. This CDR3 is 17 amino acids long. The CDR3 here is CASSQEVGGTGNYGYTF. The CDR3 region has the DNA TGCGCCAGCAGCCAAGAGGTTGGGGGGACAGGGAACTATGGCTACACCTTC.

The genes are TRBV6-5 and TRBJ1-1, with D tentatively TRBD1 (5 bases). In germline, CDR1 is MNHEY, CDR2 SVGAGI. The CDR3 length is 14 residues. The V gene lost 5 bases and the J gene lost 2 bases, with 12 bases spanning the gap. The CDR3 sequence is CASSPGTQNTEAFF. The DNA for the CDR3 is TGTGCCAGCAGTCCCGGGACCCAAAACACTGAAGCTTTCTTT.

The J gene is TRBJ2-3, the V gene TRBV15; D might be TRBD1 or TRBD2, each matching 5 bases. With 5 bases removed from V and 0 bases from J, the gap between germline ends came to 21 bases. In germline, CDR1 is LNHNV, CDR2 YYDKDF (reference sequence). The CDR3 spans 18 residues. CDR3 in DNA: TGTGCCACCAGCTGTAGCCGGGACCCCTGCTTTAGCACAGATACGCAGTATTTT. It codes for CATSCSRDPCFSTDTQYF.

The CDR3 region has the DNA TGTGCCAGCAGTCAAAGACAGGCCCCCTTCGGCGAGCAGTACTTC. Translated, it gives CASSQRQAPFGEQYF. The rearrangement joins TRBV5-4 to TRBJ2-7; TRBD1 is a possible D gene (6 bases). CDR1 is SGHNT, CDR2 YYREEE, per germline (reference sequence). This CDR3 is 15 amino acids long. Trimming shortened V by 5 bases and J by 6 bases, and 21 bases separated the two germline ends.